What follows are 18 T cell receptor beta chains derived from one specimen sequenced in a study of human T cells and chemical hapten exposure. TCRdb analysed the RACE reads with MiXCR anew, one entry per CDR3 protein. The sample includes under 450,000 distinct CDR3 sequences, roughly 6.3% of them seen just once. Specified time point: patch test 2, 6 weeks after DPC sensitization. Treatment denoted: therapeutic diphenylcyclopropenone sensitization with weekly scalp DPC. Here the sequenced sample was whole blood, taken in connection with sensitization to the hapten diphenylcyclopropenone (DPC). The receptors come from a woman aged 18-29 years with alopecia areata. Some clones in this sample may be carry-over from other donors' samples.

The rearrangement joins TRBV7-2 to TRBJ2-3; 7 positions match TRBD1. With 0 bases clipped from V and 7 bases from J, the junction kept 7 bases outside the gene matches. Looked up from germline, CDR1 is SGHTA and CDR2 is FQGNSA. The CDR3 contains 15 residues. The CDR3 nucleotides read TGTGCCAGCAGCTTAGCGTCCTGGGACAGTAATACGCAGTATTTT. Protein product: CASSLASWDSNTQYF.

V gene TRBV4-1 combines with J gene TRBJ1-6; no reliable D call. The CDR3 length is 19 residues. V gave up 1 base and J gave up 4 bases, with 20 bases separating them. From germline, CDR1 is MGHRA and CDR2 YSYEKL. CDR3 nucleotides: TGCGCCAGCAGCCAAGTATTATTGCCCGCCAGGACTTATAATTCACCCCTCCACTTT. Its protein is CASSQVLLPARTYNSPLHF.

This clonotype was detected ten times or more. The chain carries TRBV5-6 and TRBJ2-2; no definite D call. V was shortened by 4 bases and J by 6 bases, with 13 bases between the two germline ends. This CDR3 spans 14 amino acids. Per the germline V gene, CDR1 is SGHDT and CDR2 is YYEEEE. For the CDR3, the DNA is TGTGCCAGCAGCCTAGGCCTCCTCGCCGGGGAGCTGTTTTTT. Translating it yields CASSLGLLAGELFF.

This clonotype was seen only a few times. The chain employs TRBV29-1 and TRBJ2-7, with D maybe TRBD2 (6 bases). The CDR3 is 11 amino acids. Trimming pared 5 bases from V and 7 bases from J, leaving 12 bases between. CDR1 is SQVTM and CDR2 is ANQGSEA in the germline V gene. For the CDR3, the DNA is TGCAGCGTTCGTGTGGAGGGGGAGCAGTACTTC. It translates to CSVRVEGEQYF.

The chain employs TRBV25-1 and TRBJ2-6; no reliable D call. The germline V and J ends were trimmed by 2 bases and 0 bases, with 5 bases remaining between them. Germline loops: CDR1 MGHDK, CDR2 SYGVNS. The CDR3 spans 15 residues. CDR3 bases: TGTGCCAGCAGTGAAACGAACTCTGGGGCCAACGTCCTGACTTTC. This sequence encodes CASSETNSGANVLTF.

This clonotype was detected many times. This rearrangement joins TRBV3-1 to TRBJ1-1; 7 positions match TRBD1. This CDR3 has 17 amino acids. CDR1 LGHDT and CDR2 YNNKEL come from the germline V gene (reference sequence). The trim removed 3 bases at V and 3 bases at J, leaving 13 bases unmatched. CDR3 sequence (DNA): TGTGCCAGCAGCCATTGGGCAGGGGGGCAACCGGACACTGAAGCTTTCTTT. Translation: CASSHWAGGQPDTEAFF.

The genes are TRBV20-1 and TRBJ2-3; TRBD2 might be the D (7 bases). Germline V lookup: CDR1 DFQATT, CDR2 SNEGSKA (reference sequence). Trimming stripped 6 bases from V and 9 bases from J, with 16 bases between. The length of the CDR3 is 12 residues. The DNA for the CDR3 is TGCAGTGCCGTCCAAGGGGGGGGGACGCAGTATTTT. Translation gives CSAVQGGGTQYF.

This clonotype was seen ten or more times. The CDR3, as DNA: TGTGCCAGCAGCAGGGGCGGGGGTTCGCATTCACCCCTCCACTTT. Protein product: CASSRGGGSHSPLHF. The rearrangement joins TRBV7-9 to TRBJ1-6; D perhaps matches TRBD1 (5 bases). Trimming cost V 5 bases and J 8 bases, with 16 bases left between them. Germline V CDR1 and CDR2: SEHNR, FQNEAQ (reference sequence). This CDR3 contains 15 residues.

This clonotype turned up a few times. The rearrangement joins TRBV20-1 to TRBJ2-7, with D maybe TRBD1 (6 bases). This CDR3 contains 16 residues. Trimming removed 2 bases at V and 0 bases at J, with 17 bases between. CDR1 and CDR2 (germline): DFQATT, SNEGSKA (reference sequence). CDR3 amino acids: CSARSGDFADSYEQYF. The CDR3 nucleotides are TGCAGTGCTAGATCAGGGGATTTCGCAGACTCCTACGAGCAGTACTTC.

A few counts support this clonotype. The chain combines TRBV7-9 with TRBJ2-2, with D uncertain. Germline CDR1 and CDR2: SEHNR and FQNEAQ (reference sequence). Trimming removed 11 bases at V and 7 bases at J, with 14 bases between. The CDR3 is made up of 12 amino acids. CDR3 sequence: CASPGQIGELFF. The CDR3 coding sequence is TGTGCCTCCCCCGGGCAGATCGGGGAGCTGTTTTTT.

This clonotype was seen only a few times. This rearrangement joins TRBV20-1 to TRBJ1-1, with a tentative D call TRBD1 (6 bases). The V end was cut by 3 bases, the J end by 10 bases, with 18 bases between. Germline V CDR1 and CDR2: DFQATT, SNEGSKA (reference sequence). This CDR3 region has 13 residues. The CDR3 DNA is TGCAGTGCTAGGACCCGCAGGGGAGTCTCAGCTTTCTTT. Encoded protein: CSARTRRGVSAFF.

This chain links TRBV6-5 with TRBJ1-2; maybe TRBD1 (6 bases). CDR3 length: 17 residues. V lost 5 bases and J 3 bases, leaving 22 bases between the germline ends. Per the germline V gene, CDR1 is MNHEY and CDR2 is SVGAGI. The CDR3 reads CASSPSPGGRSDYGYTF. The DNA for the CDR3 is TGTGCCAGCAGTCCCTCCCCGGGGGGCAGAAGCGACTATGGCTACACCTTC.

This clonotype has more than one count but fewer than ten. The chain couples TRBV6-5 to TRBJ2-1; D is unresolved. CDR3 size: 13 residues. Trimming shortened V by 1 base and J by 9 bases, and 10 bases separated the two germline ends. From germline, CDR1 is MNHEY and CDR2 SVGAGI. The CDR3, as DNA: TGTGCCAGCAGTTACTTCCGAGGAAGTGAGCAGTTCTTC. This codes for CASSYFRGSEQFF.

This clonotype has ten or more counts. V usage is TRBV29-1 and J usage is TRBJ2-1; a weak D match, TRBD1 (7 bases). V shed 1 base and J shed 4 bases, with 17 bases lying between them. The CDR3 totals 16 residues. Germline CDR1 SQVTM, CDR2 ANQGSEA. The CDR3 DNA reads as TGCAGCGTTGAAGGGGTAACAGGGGAGGTTTACAATGAGCAGTTCTTC. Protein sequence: CSVEGVTGEVYNEQFF.

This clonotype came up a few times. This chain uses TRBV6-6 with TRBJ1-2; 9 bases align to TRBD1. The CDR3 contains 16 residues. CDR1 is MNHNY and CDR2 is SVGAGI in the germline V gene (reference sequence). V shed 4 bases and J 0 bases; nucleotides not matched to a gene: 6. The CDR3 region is CASSSAGQGSNYGYTF. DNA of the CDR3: TGTGCCAGCAGTTCCGCGGGACAGGGATCTAACTATGGCTACACCTTC.

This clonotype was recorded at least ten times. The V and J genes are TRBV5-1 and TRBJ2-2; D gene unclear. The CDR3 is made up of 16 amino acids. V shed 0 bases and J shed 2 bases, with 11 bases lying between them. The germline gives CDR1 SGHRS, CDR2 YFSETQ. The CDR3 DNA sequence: TGCGCCAGCAGCTTGGTTATTTCAGCCAACACCGGGGAGCTGTTTTTT. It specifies CASSLVISANTGELFF.

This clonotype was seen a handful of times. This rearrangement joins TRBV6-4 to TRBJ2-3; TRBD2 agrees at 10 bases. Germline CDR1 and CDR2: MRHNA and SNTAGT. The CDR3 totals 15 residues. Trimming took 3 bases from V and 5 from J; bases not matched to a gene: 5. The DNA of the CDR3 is TGTGCCAGCAGTGAACTAGCGGGGAAGGGAGATACGCAGTATTTT. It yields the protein CASSELAGKGDTQYF.

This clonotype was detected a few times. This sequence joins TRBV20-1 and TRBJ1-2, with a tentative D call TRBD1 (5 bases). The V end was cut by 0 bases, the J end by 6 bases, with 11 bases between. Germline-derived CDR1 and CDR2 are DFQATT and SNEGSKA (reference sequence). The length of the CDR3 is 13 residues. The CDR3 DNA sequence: TGCAGTGCTAGAGAAGCAGGGTCGGATGGCTACACCTTC. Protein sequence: CSAREAGSDGYTF.